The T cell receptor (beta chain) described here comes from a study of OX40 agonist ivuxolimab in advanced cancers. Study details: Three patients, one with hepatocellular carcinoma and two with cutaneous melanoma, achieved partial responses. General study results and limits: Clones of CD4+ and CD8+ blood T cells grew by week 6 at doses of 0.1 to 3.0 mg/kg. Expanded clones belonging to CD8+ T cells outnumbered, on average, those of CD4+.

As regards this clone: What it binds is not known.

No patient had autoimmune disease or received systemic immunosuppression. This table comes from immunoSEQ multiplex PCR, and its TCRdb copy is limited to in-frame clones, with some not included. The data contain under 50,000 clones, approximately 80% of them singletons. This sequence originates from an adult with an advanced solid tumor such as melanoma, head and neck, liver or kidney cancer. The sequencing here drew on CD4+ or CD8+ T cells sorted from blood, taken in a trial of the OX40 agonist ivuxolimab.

CDR3 sequence (DNA): TGTGCCAGCAGTTTTCGCGGGAGGAATTCCTACGAGCAGTACTTC. This encodes CASSFRGRNSYEQYF. V gene TRBV27 combines with J gene TRBJ2-7, with 8 bases that match TRBD2. V was pared by 3 bases and J by 1 base, with 5 bases of the junction left unmatched. Germline V lookup: CDR1 MNHEY, CDR2 SMNVEV (reference sequence). The CDR3 covers 15 residues.